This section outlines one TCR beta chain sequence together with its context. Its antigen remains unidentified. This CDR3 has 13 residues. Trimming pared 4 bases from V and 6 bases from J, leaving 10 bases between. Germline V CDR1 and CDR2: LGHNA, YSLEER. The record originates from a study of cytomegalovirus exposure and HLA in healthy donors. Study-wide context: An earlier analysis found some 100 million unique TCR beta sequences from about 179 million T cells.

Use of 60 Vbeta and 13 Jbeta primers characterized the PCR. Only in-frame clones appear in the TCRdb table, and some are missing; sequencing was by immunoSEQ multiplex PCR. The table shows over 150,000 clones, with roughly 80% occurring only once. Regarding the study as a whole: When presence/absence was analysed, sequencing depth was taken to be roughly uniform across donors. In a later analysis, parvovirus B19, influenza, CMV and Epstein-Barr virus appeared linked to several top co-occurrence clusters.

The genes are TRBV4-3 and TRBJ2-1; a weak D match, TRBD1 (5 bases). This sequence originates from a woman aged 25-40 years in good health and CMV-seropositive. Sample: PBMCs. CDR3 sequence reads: CASSLDRINEQFF. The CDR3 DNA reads TGCGCCAGCAGCCTCGACAGAATCAATGAGCAGTTCTTC.